This TCR beta chain was captured in a study of blood T cell repertoires in COVID-19. On the study more broadly: Acute and convalescent COVID-19 specimens originated in the United States, Italy and Spain. T cells, B-cell-depleted T cells, or PBMCs provided the cDNA or gDNA that served as material.

How the authors handled the data: Amplification of reference gene primers provided the estimated nucleated cell counts. The method was immunoSEQ multiplex PCR; TCRdb's version includes in-frame clones alone and lacks a portion of them. V and J calls and clone size are those listed in that table; D and trimming were worked out from the DNA. Of 150,000 to 200,000 clones listed, around 87% were seen once; the top ten hold 6.6%. In Cohort 3, a recovered donor had either two negative PCRs, clearance, or symptom resolution. The receptor comes from a woman in her fifties or sixties who had recovered from COVID-19. Sequenced sample: PBMCs or T cells enriched from blood (not recorded which).

CDR3 region: CASSLGTTGGTEAFF. The CDR3 nucleotides are TGTGCCAGCAGCTTAGGGACAACGGGAGGGACTGAAGCTTTCTTT. The chain employs TRBV7-6 and TRBJ1-1; tentatively, D is TRBD1 (5 bases). The ends were cut back, 1 base at V and 5 bases at J, with 14 bases in the middle. The CDR3 extends over 15 amino acids. Germline-derived CDR1 and CDR2 are SGHVS and FNYEAQ.